Included here is one T cell receptor (beta chain) sequence, with context. Its antigen is as yet unknown. The treatment was: roughly 20 received Ad26.COV2.S at low or high dose, single or two shots; 5 received placebo; per-sample allocation not given. After the first vaccine or placebo injection, samples were drawn on day 63. Donation came from an adult in Boston who was aged 18-55 years. CDR3 size: 17 residues. Germline CDR1 reads SGHNT; CDR2 reads YENEEA. With V trimmed by 0 bases and J by 8 bases, 6 bases remained unmatched. The entry originates in a study of Ad26.COV2.S vaccination and SARS-CoV-2 variants. About the study: The vaccine Ad26.COV2.S was put into the muscle once, or twice with 56 days between. Overall study results and limits: Those who received the vaccine showed greater spike-specific TCR breadth than those given placebo.

The protocol was immunoSEQ multiplex PCR, while the TCRdb copy is restricted to in-frame clones and leaves out a portion. The data show about 380,000 clones, 80% to 90% seen once. The V and J genes are TRBV11-3 and TRBJ2-1; 14 bases agree with TRBD2. The sample here was peripheral blood, taken in a trial of Ad26.COV2.S vaccine versus placebo. The source of this sequence is a person between 18 and 60 years old who received the Ad26.COV2.S COVID-19 vaccine or a placebo. CDR3 DNA: TGTGCCAGCAGCTTAGACCCCGGGACTAGCGGGAGTGATGAGCAGTTCTTC. It is translated as CASSLDPGTSGSDEQFF.